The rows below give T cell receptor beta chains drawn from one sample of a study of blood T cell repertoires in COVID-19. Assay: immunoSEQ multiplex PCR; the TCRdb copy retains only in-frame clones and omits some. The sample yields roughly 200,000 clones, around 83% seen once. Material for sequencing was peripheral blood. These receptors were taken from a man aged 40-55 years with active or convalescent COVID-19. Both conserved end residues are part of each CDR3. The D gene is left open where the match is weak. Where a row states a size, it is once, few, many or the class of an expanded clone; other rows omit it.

CDR3 protein: CAISEPFSTDTQYF; CDR3 DNA: TGTGCCATCAGTGAGCCCTTCAGCACAGATACGCAGTATTTT; D gene: NA; clone size: NA; J gene: TRBJ2-3; V gene: TRBV10-3
CDR3 protein: CASSLERGANTGELFF; CDR3 DNA: TGCGCCAGCAGCTTGGAGCGGGGGGCGAACACCGGGGAGCTGTTTTTT; D gene: TRBD2; clone size: NA; J gene: TRBJ2-2; V gene: TRBV5-1
CDR3 protein: CASGRTWTSGSQETQYF; CDR3 DNA: TGTGCTAGTGGTCGGACCTGGACTAGCGGGTCACAAGAGACCCAGTACTTC; D gene: TRBD2; clone size: NA; J gene: TRBJ2-5; V gene: TRBV12-5
CDR3 protein: CASSEGRGQEEKLFF; CDR3 DNA: TGTGCCAGCAGTGAAGGCAGGGGGCAAGAGGAAAAACTGTTTTTT; D gene: TRBD1; clone size: few; J gene: TRBJ1-4; V gene: TRBV6-1
CDR3 protein: CASSLTGASGNTIYF; CDR3 DNA: TGTGCCAGCAGCCTTACAGGGGCCTCTGGAAACACCATATATTTT; D gene: TRBD1; clone size: NA; J gene: TRBJ1-3; V gene: TRBV6-5
CDR3 protein: CASSSLGYNEQFF; CDR3 DNA: TGTGCCAGCAGCTCACTAGGTTACAATGAGCAGTTCTTC; D gene: NA; clone size: NA; J gene: TRBJ2-1; V gene: TRBV11-3
CDR3 protein: CASSQGEGNTIYF; CDR3 DNA: TGCGCCAGCAGCCAAGGAGAAGGAAACACCATATATTTT; D gene: NA; clone size: NA; J gene: TRBJ1-3; V gene: TRBV4-1
CDR3 protein: CASSPLGVNTEAFF; CDR3 DNA: TGTGCCAGCAGCCCTCTAGGTGTGAACACTGAAGCTTTCTTT; D gene: NA; clone size: NA; J gene: TRBJ1-1; V gene: TRBV14
CDR3 protein: CASSLGTGELFF; CDR3 DNA: TGTGCCAGCAGTCTAGGAACCGGGGAGCTGTTTTTT; D gene: NA; clone size: NA; J gene: TRBJ2-2; V gene: TRBV3-1/TRBV3-2
CDR3 protein: CASSRSDRVGTEAFF; CDR3 DNA: TGTGCCAGCAGCCGGTCAGACAGGGTGGGAACTGAAGCTTTCTTT; D gene: TRBD1; clone size: NA; J gene: TRBJ1-1; V gene: TRBV27
CDR3 protein: CASSQGMGLAGRSNEQFF; CDR3 DNA: TGTGCCAGCAGCCAAGGGATGGGACTAGCGGGGCGCAGCAATGAGCAGTTCTTC; D gene: TRBD2; clone size: NA; J gene: TRBJ2-1; V gene: TRBV4-2
CDR3 protein: CASSVDPPGTGELFF; CDR3 DNA: TGTGCCAGCAGCGTAGATCCCCCGGGGACCGGGGAGCTGTTTTTT; D gene: NA; clone size: NA; J gene: TRBJ2-2; V gene: TRBV7-8
CDR3 protein: CASSDSAGKRGYTF; CDR3 DNA: TGTGCCAGCAGTGACTCGGCCGGAAAGAGGGGCTACACCTTC; D gene: NA; clone size: NA; J gene: TRBJ1-2; V gene: TRBV6-4
CDR3 protein: CASTEIAGDGYTF; CDR3 DNA: TGTGCCAGCACCGAAATTGCAGGGGATGGCTACACCTTC; D gene: NA; clone size: NA; J gene: TRBJ1-2; V gene: TRBV7-9